This T cell receptor beta chain derives from a study of blood T cells in healthy people across ages. General study findings and limits: Diversity was estimated from one million T cells, and these estimates were considered underestimates.

This CDR3 has 14 amino acids. Germline loops: CDR1 DFQATT, CDR2 SNEGSKA (reference sequence). V lost 1 base and J lost 2, with 10 bases in between. In its sample, this clonotype was seen once. Its target is not known. Primers used in a second PCR of roughly 7 to 12 cycles were a sample-barcoded 5' primer and a J-beta primer mix. A template-switch adaptor with 12 random nucleotides tagged each cDNA molecule. In TCRdb, the 5' RACE reads were re-called with MiXCR into one record per CDR3 protein. The data show approximately 780,000 distinct CDR3 sequences, under 30% seen once. For every donor, a draw yielded approximately 9.8 milliliters of peripheral blood. These same data were also listed under a study on T cells of mothers and their children. That paper states: Three healthy Caucasian mothers, along with their six children, served as the donors.

Sequenced sample: blood. This clonotype originated in a boy under 18 in good health. This chain uses TRBV20-1 with TRBJ2-3, with D maybe TRBD2 (6 bases). This chain's CDR3 is CSARVGGATDTQYF. The CDR3, as DNA: TGCAGTGCTAGAGTGGGCGGGGCCACAGATACGCAGTATTTT.